Presented here are 31 T cell receptor beta chains from one specimen sequenced in a study of shared clonotypes between healthy human individuals. Clones were sequenced by immunoSEQ multiplex PCR, and TCRdb holds only the in-frame ones, with some missing. The sample has some 470,000 clones, around 78% seen once. Material for sequencing was PBMCs. The receptors were sampled from a middle-aged woman in good health. Some clones in this sample may be carry-over from other donors' samples.

This chain uses TRBV10-3 with TRBJ1-4; D might be TRBD1 (6 bases). The V and J ends lost 2 bases and 3 bases respectively, with 7 bases between them. This CDR3 contains 14 residues. Germline assignment: CDR1 ENHRY and CDR2 SYGVKD. DNA of the CDR3: TGTGCCATCAGTGAGAGGGGGGCTAATGAAAAACTGTTTTTT. This codes for CAISERGANEKLFF.

The CDR3 sequence: CASSEADFQGGAFF. In DNA form, the CDR3 reads TGTGCCAGCAGTGAAGCCGATTTCCAGGGAGGAGCTTTCTTT. This sequence joins TRBV2 and TRBJ1-1; the D gene is possibly TRBD1 (5 bases). The V and J ends lost 0 bases and 10 bases respectively, with 15 bases between them. The CDR3 length is 14 residues. Germline values: CDR1 SNHLY, CDR2 FYNNEI.

This clone appeared once. CDR3 protein: CASSWERGQGTDTQYF. Here the CDR3 DNA reads TGTGCCAGCAGCTGGGAGAGGGGACAGGGCACAGATACGCAGTATTTT. This chain connects TRBV11-2 to TRBJ2-3; 8 bases fit TRBD1. V lost 4 bases and J lost 1; bases outside the gene matches: 7. The length of the CDR3 is 16 residues. Germline V lookup: CDR1 SGHAT, CDR2 FQNNGV. Supplemented by reference TRBV11-2 and TRBJ2-3, the full variable domain reads EAGVAQSPRYKIIEKRQSVAFWCNPISGHATLYWYQQILGQGPKLLIQFQNNGVVDDSQLPKDRFSAERLKGVDSTLKIQPAKLEDSAVYLCASSWERGQGTDTQYFGPGTRLTVL.

The count of this clone is one. The chain combines TRBV28 with TRBJ2-7, with D possibly TRBD2 on 5 matching bases. The V gene lost 5 bases and the J gene lost 2 bases, with 13 bases spanning the gap. This CDR3 contains 14 residues. From germline, CDR1 is MDHEN and CDR2 SYDVKM. The CDR3 loop reads CASSPRLATYEQYF. The CDR3 DNA is TGTGCCAGCAGTCCCCGTCTAGCTACCTACGAGCAGTACTTC.

The V and J genes are TRBV29-1 and TRBJ1-2; the match to TRBD1 covers 9 bases. Germline V lookup: CDR1 SQVTM, CDR2 ANQGSEA. V was clipped by 3 bases and J by 4 bases; unmatched bases: 9. The CDR3 runs to 15 residues. In nucleotides, the CDR3 is TGCAGCGTTGACTTCGGTACAGGGGGCATCTATGGCTACACCTTC. This gives the protein CSVDFGTGGIYGYTF.

This chain uses TRBV11-2 with TRBJ1-1, with D hard to call. With 0 bases removed from V and 7 bases from J, the gap between germline ends came to 9 bases. CDR3 length: 13 residues. The germline CDR1 and CDR2 sequences are SGHAT and FQNNGV. The CDR3 loop is CASSLDRRNEAFF. The CDR3 coding sequence is TGTGCCAGCAGCTTAGATCGACGGAATGAAGCTTTCTTT.

The gene calls are TRBV5-1 and TRBJ2-3; 8 nucleotides match TRBD2. CDR1 SGHRS and CDR2 YFSETQ come from the germline V gene. The CDR3 has 17 amino acids. V lost 0 bases to trimming and J lost 0 bases; unmatched junction nucleotides: 6. The CDR3 DNA follows: TGCGCCAGCAGCTTGGGCGGGGGGAGCCGAAGCACAGATACGCAGTATTTT. This sequence encodes CASSLGGGSRSTDTQYF.

The chain combines TRBV11-3 with TRBJ2-6; D gene uncertain. This CDR3 spans 14 amino acids. Trimming cost V 5 bases and J 1 base, with 6 bases left between them. Germline lookup yields CDR1 SGHNT and CDR2 YENEEA. The chain's CDR3 is CASSQGSGANVLTF. The CDR3 DNA reads TGTGCCAGCAGCCAAGGATCTGGGGCCAACGTCCTGACTTTC.

The gene calls are TRBV10-1 and TRBJ2-2, with TRBD1 matching 9 bases. Trimming at V came to 3 bases and at J to 4 bases, leaving 6 bases not matched to a gene. The germline V gene encodes CDR1 WNHNN and CDR2 SYGVQD (reference sequence). The CDR3 is made up of 16 amino acids. The CDR3 here is CASSDLGQGLTGELFF. CDR3 coding DNA: TGCGCCAGCAGTGACTTGGGACAGGGTCTCACCGGGGAGCTGTTTTTT.

This chain joins TRBV2 and TRBJ1-2; D unresolved. Trimming stripped 7 bases from V and 6 bases from J, with 15 bases between. Germline V gene sequence: CDR1 SNHLY, CDR2 FYNNEI. There are 13 residues in the CDR3. CDR3 loop: CASKAARFDGYTF. CDR3 nucleotides: TGTGCCAGCAAGGCAGCCCGTTTCGATGGCTACACCTTC.

V is TRBV5-6 and J is TRBJ2-7; unclear D gene. The germline V gene has CDR1 SGHDT and CDR2 YYEEEE. This CDR3 has 15 residues. Trimming cost V 4 bases and J 2 bases, with 16 bases left between them. CDR3 sequence (DNA): TGTGCCAGCAGCCTACACGGACGGCTAGCCTACGAGCAGTACTTC. Translating it yields CASSLHGRLAYEQYF.

This clone was detected only a few times. CDR3 nucleotide sequence: TGCAGCGTCAGCCTACCCCAGGGAGCGGACTACGAGCAGTACTTC. This translates into CSVSLPQGADYEQYF. The chain joins TRBV29-1 to TRBJ2-7; either TRBD1 or TRBD2 may fit D (5 bases each). The CDR3 spans 15 residues. V was pared by 6 bases and J by 3 bases, with 21 bases between. CDR1 is SQVTM, CDR2 ANQGSEA, per germline.

The chain employs TRBV5-1 and TRBJ2-7; tentative D call: TRBD2 (6 bases). The CDR3 has 14 residues. The ends were cut back, 4 bases at V and 1 base at J, with 12 bases in the middle. Germline values: CDR1 SGHRS, CDR2 YFSETQ. The CDR3 sequence is CASSLASGSYEQYF. As DNA, the CDR3 is TGCGCCAGCAGCCTAGCGTCAGGGTCCTACGAGCAGTACTTC.

This clone was found a few times. The chain joins TRBV7-9 to TRBJ1-5; 9 bases are shared with TRBD1. Germline V gives CDR1 SEHNR, CDR2 FQNEAQ (reference sequence). V gave up 4 bases and J gave up 5 bases; unmatched junction bases: 6. This CDR3 has 15 amino acids. CDR3 loop: CASSSTGGRDQPQHF. In nucleotides, the CDR3 is TGTGCCAGCAGCTCGACAGGGGGAAGGGATCAGCCCCAGCATTTT.

The chain is built from TRBV19 and TRBJ2-1; D unclear. The CDR3 runs 11 residues. V was cut by 5 bases and J by 8 bases, with 7 bases left in between. CDR1 and CDR2 from the germline V gene are LNHDA and SQIVND (reference sequence). The CDR3: CASSWSHEQFF. Written as DNA, the CDR3 is TGTGCCAGTAGTTGGAGCCATGAGCAGTTCTTC.

The gene calls are TRBV5-6 and TRBJ2-5; 13 bases agree with TRBD2. V lost 3 bases, J lost 3 bases, and 2 bases stayed unmatched. The CDR3 has 15 amino acids. Germline lookup yields CDR1 SGHDT and CDR2 YYEEEE. The CDR3 loop is CASSSGLAGEETQYF. The CDR3 nucleotides read TGTGCCAGCAGCTCTGGACTAGCGGGGGAAGAGACCCAGTACTTC.

The chain uses TRBV27 and TRBJ1-1; maybe TRBD1 (6 bases). The germline V and J ends were trimmed by 2 bases and 1 base, with 11 bases remaining between them. Germline V CDR1 and CDR2: MNHEY, SMNVEV (reference sequence). The CDR3 runs to 15 residues. As DNA, the CDR3 is TGTGCCAGCAGTTTAGCCCGAGGGGGGAACACTGAAGCTTTCTTT. Its protein product is CASSLARGGNTEAFF.

This clone has just a few counts. The chain recombines TRBV7-9 with TRBJ1-2; D possibly corresponds to TRBD1 (5 bases). Looked up from germline, CDR1 is SEHNR and CDR2 is FQNEAQ (reference sequence). The CDR3 is made up of 15 amino acids. V gave up 0 bases and J gave up 2 bases, with 10 bases separating them. For the CDR3, the DNA is TGTGCCAGCAGCTTAGCGGGGGGGACCAACTATGGCTACACCTTC. This translates into CASSLAGGTNYGYTF.

As concerns this clone: The same CDR3 can be traced to other DNA sequences in this sample. V is TRBV10-1 and J is TRBJ2-3, with TRBD2 matching over 10 bases. V shed 5 bases and J 0 bases; nucleotides not matched to a gene: 2. There are 15 residues in the CDR3. Looked up from germline, CDR1 is WNHNN and CDR2 is SYGVQD (reference sequence). This CDR3 reads CASSSSGGSTDTQYF. CDR3 DNA: TGCGCCAGCAGTTCTAGCGGGGGTAGCACAGATACGCAGTATTTT.

Points on this clone: This CDR3 is also generated by other DNA sequences in the sample. The chain's CDR3 is CASSLSGLYEQYF. The CDR3 region has the DNA TGTGCCAGCAGTTTAAGCGGACTCTACGAGCAGTACTTC. The chain combines TRBV28 with TRBJ2-7; tentatively, D is TRBD2 (5 bases). The CDR3 is 13 residues long. Germline CDR1 MDHEN, CDR2 SYDVKM. With 2 bases removed from V and 3 bases from J, the gap between germline ends came to 8 bases.

The V gene is TRBV5-1, the J gene TRBJ1-5, with 9 bases identical to TRBD1. Germline loops: CDR1 SGHRS, CDR2 YFSETQ. The trim removed 2 bases at V and 6 bases at J, leaving 3 bases unmatched. This CDR3 has 14 amino acids. The DNA of the CDR3 is TGCGCCAGCAGCTTCGGGACAGGGAGTCAGCCCCAGCATTTT. This sequence encodes CASSFGTGSQPQHF.

CDR3 coding DNA: TGTGCCAGCAAAGGGGGCCGCATGAACACTGAAGCTTTCTTT. Its protein product is CASKGGRMNTEAFF. The chain is built from TRBV14 and TRBJ1-1, with 7 nucleotides matching TRBD1. CDR3 length equals 14 residues. V was clipped by 7 bases and J by 0 bases; unmatched bases: 5. The germline V gene encodes CDR1 SGHDN and CDR2 FVKESK.

The chain combines TRBV6-1 with TRBJ1-3; D unclear. Trimming removed 2 bases at V and 4 bases at J, with 9 bases between. The CDR3 spans 14 residues. Germline lookup yields CDR1 MNHNS and CDR2 SASEGT. This CDR3 reads CASSEWGSGNTIYF. The CDR3, as DNA: TGTGCCAGCAGTGAATGGGGTTCCGGAAACACCATATATTTT.

This clone occurred many times. The chain links TRBV29-1 to TRBJ2-7; 11 bases match TRBD2. Germline V CDR1 and CDR2: SQVTM, ANQGSEA. V dropped 2 bases and J dropped 3; count of bases not matched to a gene: 6. The CDR3 length is 15 residues. CDR3 nucleotides: TGCAGCGTTGAATTTGGGACTAGCGGACACTACGAGCAGTACTTC. It translates to CSVEFGTSGHYEQYF.

The chain combines TRBV7-9 with TRBJ2-1; the D gene is possibly TRBD2 (6 bases). This CDR3 comprises 16 residues. Germline V gives CDR1 SEHNR, CDR2 FQNEAQ (reference sequence). V lost 1 base to trimming and J lost 4 bases, with 14 bases between them. CDR3: CASSLDQGGPYNEQFF. DNA of the CDR3: TGTGCCAGCAGCTTAGATCAGGGAGGCCCTTACAATGAGCAGTTCTTC.

A word on this clone: In this CDR3 the conserved last residue, phenylalanine or tryptophan, is missing, so a read error is likely. The rearrangement joins TRBV7-2 to TRBJ1-2; 7 bases match TRBD1. CDR1 is SGHTA, CDR2 FQGNSA, per germline. V shed 1 base, J shed 4 bases, and the junction held 3 bases outside the gene matches. This CDR3 contains 14 residues. This CDR3 reads CASSLDQGVYGYTS. The CDR3, as DNA: TGTGCCAGCAGCTTAGACCAGGGGGTCTATGGCTACACCTCC.

The chain is built from TRBV28 and TRBJ1-4; no definite D call. V lost 5 bases to trimming and J lost 2 bases, with 12 bases between them. CDR3 length: 15 amino acids. Germline CDR1 and CDR2: MDHEN and SYDVKM. The chain's CDR3 is CASSPPGMTNEKLFF. In DNA form, the CDR3 reads TGTGCCAGCAGTCCTCCGGGGATGACTAATGAAAAACTGTTTTTT.

A single count supports this clone. The chain recombines TRBV5-1 with TRBJ2-7, with D perhaps matching TRBD1 (5 bases). The CDR3 is 15 residues long. Germline CDR1 and CDR2: SGHRS and YFSETQ. V gave up 3 bases and J gave up 4 bases, with 17 bases separating them. In nucleotides, the CDR3 is TGCGCCAGCAGCTCCATAAGGGGCTTCATTTACGAGCAGTACTTC. This sequence encodes CASSSIRGFIYEQYF.

The chain recombines TRBV7-9 with TRBJ2-3, with 8 bases lining up with TRBD1. V shed 5 bases, J shed 5 bases, and the junction held 6 bases outside the gene matches. Germline CDR1 and CDR2: SEHNR and FQNEAQ (reference sequence). The length of the CDR3 is 14 residues. This CDR3 is CASSNGQGLDTQYF. In DNA form, the CDR3 reads TGTGCCAGCAGCAACGGACAGGGACTAGATACGCAGTATTTT. Based on the CDR3 plus reference TRBV7-9 and TRBJ2-3, the full variable domain is DTGVSQNPRHKITKRGQNVTFRCDPISEHNRLYWYRQTLGQGPEFLTYFQNEAQLEKSRLLSDRFSAERPKGSFSTLEIQRTEQGDSAMYLCASSNGQGLDTQYFGPGTRLTVL.

About this clone itself: Only one base separates this from a far larger clonotype, so it likely reflects a read error. Distinct nucleotide sequences in the sample also encode this CDR3. V gene TRBV30 combines with J gene TRBJ2-5; no clear D gene. Germline assignment: CDR1 GTSNPN and CDR2 SVGIG (reference sequence). Trimming left V 3 bases short and J 5 bases short, with 13 bases between. The CDR3 length is 13 residues. The CDR3 here is CAWSPGAQETQYF. In DNA, the CDR3 is TGTGCCTGGAGCCCCGGAGCGCAGGAGACCCAGTACTTC.

V usage is TRBV28 and J usage is TRBJ2-7, with 7 bases aligning to TRBD2. The CDR3 is 14 residues long. V lost 6 bases, J lost 5 bases, and 10 bases stayed unmatched. Germline CDR1 MDHEN, CDR2 SYDVKM. The CDR3 spells CASSSGGPIHEQYF. Written as DNA, the CDR3 is TGTGCCAGCAGCTCGGGGGGTCCGATACACGAGCAGTACTTC.